A single sample is the source of the 20 T cell receptor beta chains below, sequenced in a study of regulatory T cells in long-lasting Graves disease. Time point described: newly diagnosed GD, antithyroid drugs for less than 3 months. PBMCs provided the RNA from which the TCR library was made. Sequencing libraries for TCR beta were prepared with iRepertoire HTBI primers and Arm-PCR of CDR3 regions. Using its own MiXCR run on the multiplex PCR reads, TCRdb lists one record per CDR3 protein. The repertoire consists of 320,000 or so distinct CDR3 sequences, with under 20% occurring once and the leading ten covering roughly 35%. Sample: peripheral blood mononuclear cells (PBMCs), taken at new diagnosis, from a patient treated with antithyroid drugs. These receptors all stem from a female donor with Graves disease.

In this sample, this clonotype turned up many times. This chain connects TRBV28 to TRBJ1-1; maybe TRBD1 (6 bases). Trimming pared 8 bases from V and 1 base from J, leaving 14 bases between. Germline V lookup: CDR1 MDHEN, CDR2 SYDVKM. The CDR3 runs to 14 residues. CDR3 DNA sequence: TGTGCCAGCTCTTCTCTGACAGGGAACACTGAAGCTTTCTTT. It yields the protein CASSSLTGNTEAFF.

The sample holds many counts of this clonotype. This sequence joins TRBV2 and TRBJ1-5, with 9 bases that match TRBD1. V lost 7 bases and J lost 4; bases outside the gene matches: 5. The V gene's germline CDR1 is SNHLY and CDR2 FYNNEI. The CDR3 is made up of 14 amino acids. CDR3 bases: TGTGCCAGCAAGCGGGACAGGGAGAATCAGCCCCAGCATTTT. Its protein is CASKRDRENQPQHF.

The table lists this clonotype with many counts. The genes are TRBV6-1 and TRBJ2-7; 9 nucleotides match TRBD1. The V gene end was trimmed by 2 bases and the J gene end by 3 bases; junction bases not matched to a gene: 2. The CDR3 extends over 14 amino acids. Germline V gene sequence: CDR1 MNHNS, CDR2 SASEGT. The CDR3 region is CASSETGQGYEQYF. CDR3 DNA: TGTGCCAGCAGTGAAACGGGACAGGGCTACGAGCAGTACTTC.

A word on this clonotype: A read error may be the cause here, since a much bigger clone is one base away. The chain carries TRBV3-1 and TRBJ2-6; D call uncertain. There are 17 residues in the CDR3. The V gene lost 1 base and the J gene lost 3 bases, with 13 bases spanning the gap. From germline, CDR1 is LGHDT and CDR2 YNNKEL (reference sequence). This CDR3 is CASSQGAPNFGANVLTF. The CDR3 DNA follows: TGTGCCAGCAGCCAAGGGGCCCCTAACTTTGGGGCCAACGTCCTGACTTTC.

The CDR3 reads CASSFSADSYGYTF. Written as DNA, the CDR3 is TGTGCCAGCAGCTTCTCTGCGGACAGCTATGGCTACACCTTC. The chain employs TRBV7-2 and TRBJ1-2; a weak D match, TRBD1 (6 bases). In germline, CDR1 is SGHTA, CDR2 FQGNSA. The CDR3 consists of 14 residues. Trimming cost V 3 bases and J 4 bases, with 12 bases left between them.

This sequence joins TRBV18 and TRBJ1-1; D is undetermined. The CDR3 is 15 amino acids. V was pared by 3 bases and J by 11 bases, with 22 bases between. CDR1 KGHSH and CDR2 LQKENI come from the germline V gene. The CDR3 sequence is CASSPSPKAHITAFF. In DNA, the CDR3 is TGTGCCAGCTCACCTTCCCCTAAGGCCCACATTACGGCTTTCTTT.

The sample holds many counts of this clonotype. This rearrangement joins TRBV9 to TRBJ2-3; TRBD1 matches 8 bases. V shed 3 bases, J shed 3 bases, and the junction held 3 bases outside the gene matches. Per germline, CDR1 SGDLS and CDR2 YYNGEE. The CDR3 is 14 residues long. In DNA form, the CDR3 reads TGTGCCAGCAGCGACCAGGGGGCGACAGATACGCAGTATTTT. It is translated as CASSDQGATDTQYF. Filled out from reference TRBV9 and TRBJ2-3, the complete variable domain reads DSGVTQTPKHLITATGQRVTLRCSPRSGDLSVYWYQQSLDQGLQFLIQYYNGEERAKGNILERFSAQQFPDLHSELNLSSLELGDSALYFCASSDQGATDTQYFGPGTRLTVL.

This clonotype was recorded many times. The chain couples TRBV28 to TRBJ2-1, with D tentatively TRBD2 (6 bases). CDR3 length: 13 amino acids. The germline V and J ends were trimmed by 6 bases and 6 bases, with 12 bases remaining between them. The germline V gene has CDR1 MDHEN and CDR2 SYDVKM. The CDR3 protein is CASRRLVPNEQFF. The DNA of the CDR3 is TGTGCCAGCAGACGACTAGTTCCCAATGAGCAGTTCTTC.

This clonotype has ten or more counts. This chain joins TRBV28 and TRBJ1-3; the D is unclear. The CDR3 totals 12 residues. Trimming stripped 4 bases from V and 4 bases from J, with 5 bases between. Germline-derived CDR1 and CDR2 are MDHEN and SYDVKM. CDR3 sequence (DNA): TGTGCCAGCAGTTCCCTCGGAAACACCATATATTTT. Its protein product is CASSSLGNTIYF.

Worth noting for this clonotype: The junction does not match germline at one end; this may be a read error. This chain joins TRBV5-4 and TRBJ1-4; tentative D call: TRBD1 (6 bases). The CDR3 is 16 amino acids. Germline V gene lookup returns CDR1 SGHNT and CDR2 YYREEE (reference sequence). CDR3 coding DNA: TGTGCCAGCAGCCTTGGACCGCAGGGGTCGGAGGAAAAGCTGTTTTTT. It encodes CASSLGPQGSEEKLFF.

The chain employs TRBV20-1 and TRBJ2-3; 7 nucleotides align to TRBD1. V shed 0 bases and J 5 bases; nucleotides not matched to a gene: 8. This CDR3 has 15 residues. Germline V CDR1 and CDR2: DFQATT, SNEGSKA (reference sequence). CDR3 sequence: CSARDADRPVDTQYF. As DNA, the CDR3 is TGCAGTGCTAGAGACGCGGACAGGCCGGTAGATACGCAGTATTTT.

This chain joins TRBV6-1 and TRBJ1-1; D gene uncertain. This CDR3 contains 15 residues. CDR1 and CDR2 from the germline V gene are MNHNS and SASEGT. The V gene lost 3 bases and the J gene lost 1 base, with 12 bases spanning the gap. The CDR3 region has the DNA TGTGCCAGCAGTGACCGCTGGGCAGGGAACACTGAAGCTTTCTTT. This sequence encodes CASSDRWAGNTEAFF.

This clonotype has a count of ten or more. The chain joins TRBV28 to TRBJ1-6, with a weak D call TRBD1 (6 bases). Germline V gene data show CDR1 as MDHEN and CDR2 as SYDVKM. V shed 4 bases and J shed 8 bases, with 21 bases lying between them. The CDR3 is 17 amino acids. CDR3 DNA: TGTGCCAGCAGTTCCTTATCTCTCAGGGGAGGCGATTCACCCCTCCACTTT. Translated: CASSSLSLRGGDSPLHF.

The V and J genes are TRBV3-1 and TRBJ1-6; D not resolved. Germline V CDR1 and CDR2: LGHDT, YNNKEL (reference sequence). The CDR3 is 15 residues long. V lost 0 bases to trimming and J lost 10 bases, with 13 bases between them. The CDR3 protein is CASSQDRKGGSPLHF. DNA for the CDR3: TGTGCCAGCAGCCAAGATAGGAAGGGTGGGTCACCCCTCCACTTT.

This chain connects TRBV9 to TRBJ2-2, with TRBD2 identical over 10 bases. Germline V CDR1 and CDR2: SGDLS, YYNGEE. CDR3 length equals 15 residues. The J segment lost 4 bases and the V segment lost 2 bases, leaving 2 bases of the junction unmatched. This chain's CDR3 is CASSVSGRPTGELFF. CDR3 bases: TGTGCCAGCAGCGTTAGCGGGAGGCCCACCGGGGAGCTGTTTTTT.

This rearrangement joins TRBV5-1 to TRBJ2-1; D is perhaps TRBD1 or TRBD2 (6 bases each). Germline loops: CDR1 SGHRS, CDR2 YFSETQ. The CDR3 is 16 residues long. Deletions cut 3 bases from V and 3 bases from J, with 16 bases between. CDR3 in DNA: TGCGCCAGCAGCTGGGACTCCGAACAGGGCTACAATGAGCAGTTCTTC. Residues: CASSWDSEQGYNEQFF. The whole variable domain, filled in from reference TRBV5-1 and TRBJ2-1, reads KAGVTQTPRYLIKTRGQQVTLSCSPISGHRSVSWYQQTPGQGLQFLFEYFSETQRNKGNFPGRFSGRQFSNSRSEMNVSTLELGDSALYLCASSWDSEQGYNEQFFGPGTRLTVL.

This clonotype was counted at least ten times. The J gene is TRBJ1-5, the V gene TRBV2; D remains ambiguous. The germline V gene encodes CDR1 SNHLY and CDR2 FYNNEI. Trimming cost V 6 bases and J 0 bases, with 15 bases left between them. The CDR3 totals 16 residues. As DNA, the CDR3 is TGTGCCAGCAGGGCATATCCAGACGGTAGCAATCAGCCCCAGCATTTT. Encoded protein: CASRAYPDGSNQPQHF.

The gene calls are TRBV5-4 and TRBJ1-4; D not resolved. The CDR3 length is 15 residues. The V end lost 4 bases, the J end lost 2 bases, and 12 bases lay between the germline ends. Per the germline V gene, CDR1 is SGHNT and CDR2 is YYREEE (reference sequence). CDR3 amino acids: CASSPFQGTNEKLFF. The CDR3 nucleotides read TGTGCCAGCAGCCCCTTCCAAGGGACTAATGAAAAACTGTTTTTT. Variable domain in full (rest from reference TRBV5-4 and TRBJ1-4): ETGVTQSPTHLIKTRGQQVTLRCSSQSGHNTVSWYQQALGQGPQFIFQYYREEENGRGNFPPRFSGLQFPNYSSELNVNALELDDSALYLCASSPFQGTNEKLFFGSGTQLSVL.

A few counts support this clonotype. The rearrangement uses TRBV25-1 and TRBJ2-7; D not certain. The V gene lost 6 bases and the J gene lost 0 bases, with 6 bases spanning the gap. The CDR3 sequence is 12 residues long. The germline gives CDR1 MGHDK, CDR2 SYGVNS. The CDR3 DNA reads as TGTGCCAGCAGCTATCTCTCCTACGAGCAGTACTTC. Translation gives CASSYLSYEQYF.

This clonotype was counted many times. The CDR3 coding sequence is TGTGCCTGGAGTCGGGGACGGGACTCCCTTAGCAATCAGCCCCAGCATTTT. Its protein is CAWSRGRDSLSNQPQHF. The rearrangement links TRBV30 to TRBJ1-5; possibly TRBD1 for D (5 bases). Germline V CDR1 and CDR2: GTSNPN, SVGIG (reference sequence). V shed 2 bases and J shed 0 bases, with 17 bases lying between them. This CDR3 has 17 amino acids.